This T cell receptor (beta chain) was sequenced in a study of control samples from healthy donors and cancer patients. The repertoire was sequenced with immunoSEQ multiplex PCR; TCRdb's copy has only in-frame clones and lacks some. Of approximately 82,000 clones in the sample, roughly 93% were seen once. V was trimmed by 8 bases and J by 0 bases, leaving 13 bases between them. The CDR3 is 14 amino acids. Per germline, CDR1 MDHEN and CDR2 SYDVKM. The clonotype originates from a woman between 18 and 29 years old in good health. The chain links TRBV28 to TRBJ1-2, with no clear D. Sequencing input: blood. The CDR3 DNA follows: TGTGCCAGCCAGACCGGGATAACTAACTATGGCTACACCTTC. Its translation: CASQTGITNYGYTF.